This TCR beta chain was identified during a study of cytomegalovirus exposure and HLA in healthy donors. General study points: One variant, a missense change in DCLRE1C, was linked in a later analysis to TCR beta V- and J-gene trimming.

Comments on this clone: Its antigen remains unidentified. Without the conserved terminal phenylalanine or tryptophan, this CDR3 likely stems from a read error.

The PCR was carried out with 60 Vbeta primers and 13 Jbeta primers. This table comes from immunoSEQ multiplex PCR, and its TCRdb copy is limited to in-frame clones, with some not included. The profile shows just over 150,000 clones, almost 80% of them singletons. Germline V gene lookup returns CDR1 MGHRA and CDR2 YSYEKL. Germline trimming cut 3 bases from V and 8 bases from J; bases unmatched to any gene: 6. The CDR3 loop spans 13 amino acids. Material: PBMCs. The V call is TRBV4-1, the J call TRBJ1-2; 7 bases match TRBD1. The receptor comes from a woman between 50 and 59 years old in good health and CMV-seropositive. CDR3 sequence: CASSHATGAGYTL. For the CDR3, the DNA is TGCGCCAGCAGCCATGCAACAGGGGCCGGCTACACCCTC.